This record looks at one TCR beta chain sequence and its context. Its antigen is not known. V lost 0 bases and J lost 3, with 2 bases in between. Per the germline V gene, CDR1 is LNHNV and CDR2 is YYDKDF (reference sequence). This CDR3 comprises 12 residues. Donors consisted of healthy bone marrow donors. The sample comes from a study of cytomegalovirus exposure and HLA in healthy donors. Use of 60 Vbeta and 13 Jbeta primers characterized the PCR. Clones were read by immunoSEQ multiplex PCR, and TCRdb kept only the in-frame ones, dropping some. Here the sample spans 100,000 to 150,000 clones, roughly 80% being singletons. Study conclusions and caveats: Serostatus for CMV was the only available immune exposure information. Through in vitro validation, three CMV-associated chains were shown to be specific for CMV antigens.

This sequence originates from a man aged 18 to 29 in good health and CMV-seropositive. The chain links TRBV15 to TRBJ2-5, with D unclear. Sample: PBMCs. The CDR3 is CATSRDKETQYF. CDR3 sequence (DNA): TGTGCCACCAGCAGAGATAAAGAGACCCAGTACTTC.